These 11 T cell receptor beta chains share one sample of origin, sequenced in a study of blood T cell repertoires in COVID-19. Using immunoSEQ multiplex PCR, the repertoire was profiled, and TCRdb retains in-frame clones only, with some absent. Of a few hundred thousand clones listed, around 90% are singletons. Sequenced material: peripheral blood. These receptor sequences come from a man in his forties or fifties with acute or convalescent COVID-19.

V gene TRBV2 combines with J gene TRBJ2-5; 8 nucleotides agree with TRBD1. Germline CDR1 and CDR2: SNHLY and FYNNEI. The J segment lost 7 bases and the V segment lost 7 bases, leaving 11 bases of the junction unmatched. CDR3 size: 14 residues. CDR3 amino acids: CASTLDRGGATQYF. The CDR3 nucleotides read TGTGCCAGCACCCTTGACAGGGGAGGAGCGACCCAGTACTTC.

The CDR3 spells CAISEDSGITEAFF. The CDR3 DNA reads TGTGCCATCAGTGAGGACTCAGGGATCACTGAAGCTTTCTTT. This chain uses TRBV10-3 with TRBJ1-1; D is possibly TRBD1 (5 bases). Germline values: CDR1 ENHRY, CDR2 SYGVKD. CDR3 size: 14 residues. V shed 2 bases and J shed 4 bases, with 11 bases lying between them.

The rearrangement joins TRBV5-1 to TRBJ1-4; D may be TRBD1 (6 bases). V lost 4 bases to trimming and J lost 0 bases, with 13 bases between them. The CDR3 sequence is 16 residues long. Germline V gene sequence: CDR1 SGHRS, CDR2 YFSETQ. CDR3 region: CASSPEDSTTNEKLFF. CDR3 DNA sequence: TGCGCCAGCAGCCCGGAGGACAGTACAACTAATGAAAAACTGTTTTTT.

The gene calls are TRBV19 and TRBJ1-2; a weak D match, TRBD1 (5 bases). The CDR3 length is 11 residues. Looked up from germline, CDR1 is LNHDA and CDR2 is SQIVND (reference sequence). The V end lost 7 bases, the J end lost 11 bases, and 14 bases lay between the germline ends. CDR3 protein: CASTPGGWYTF. As DNA, the CDR3 is TGTGCCAGTACCCCCGGGGGGTGGTACACCTTC.

This clone has just one count. The chain combines TRBV19 with TRBJ1-1; 7 nucleotides align to TRBD1. The CDR3 contains 18 residues. CDR1 LNHDA and CDR2 SQIVND come from the germline V gene (reference sequence). V gave up 0 bases and J gave up 0 bases; unmatched junction bases: 10. The CDR3 region is CASSIDATGNPMNTEAFF. The CDR3, as DNA: TGTGCCAGTAGTATAGACGCGACAGGGAACCCCATGAACACTGAAGCTTTCTTT.

The rearrangement joins TRBV10-1 to TRBJ2-5; TRBD2 aligns across 10 bases. Germline CDR1 is WNHNN and CDR2 is SYGVQD (reference sequence). With V trimmed by 7 bases and J by 1 base, 6 bases remained unmatched. The CDR3 covers 15 residues. CDR3 coding DNA: TGCGCCAGCAAGCCGGTAGCGGGGGGCCAAGAGACCCAGTACTTC. Translation: CASKPVAGGQETQYF.

The V and J genes are TRBV7-3 and TRBJ2-6; D gene unclear. The CDR3 runs 14 residues. Per germline, CDR1 SGHTA and CDR2 FQGTGA. With 4 bases removed from V and 1 base from J, the gap between germline ends came to 5 bases. The CDR3 coding sequence is TGTGCCAGCAGCTCTATTTCTGGGGCCAACGTCCTGACTTTC. Translating gives CASSSISGANVLTF.

V usage is TRBV7-8 and J usage is TRBJ2-5, with D perhaps matching TRBD2 (5 bases). Germline assignment: CDR1 SGHVS and CDR2 FQNEAQ. The germline V and J ends were trimmed by 5 bases and 0 bases, with 13 bases remaining between them. The CDR3 runs to 15 residues. This chain's CDR3 is CASSKSGRNQETQYF. The CDR3 DNA sequence: TGTGCCAGCAGCAAGAGCGGACGGAACCAAGAGACCCAGTACTTC.

The chain employs TRBV4-1 and TRBJ1-4; no clear D gene. The germline V gene encodes CDR1 MGHRA and CDR2 YSYEKL. This CDR3 has 15 residues. With 1 base removed from V and 0 bases from J, the gap between germline ends came to 6 bases. For the CDR3, the DNA is TGCGCCAGCAGCCAAGTACGCGCAACTAATGAAAAACTGTTTTTT. Its translation is CASSQVRATNEKLFF.

The V call is TRBV27, the J call TRBJ2-2; perhaps TRBD2 as D (5 bases). This CDR3 has 17 amino acids. V was pared by 0 bases and J by 4 bases, with 15 bases between. Germline lookup yields CDR1 MNHEY and CDR2 SMNVEV (reference sequence). The CDR3 region is CASSLSGPGAGTGELFF. CDR3 DNA: TGTGCCAGCAGTTTATCGGGCCCGGGCGCGGGCACCGGGGAGCTGTTTTTT.

The CDR3 loop reads CATSSRGFTDTQYF. The CDR3 DNA reads as TGTGCCACCAGCAGCAGGGGGTTCACAGATACGCAGTATTTT. V is TRBV15 and J is TRBJ2-3; TRBD1 matches 7 bases. The J segment lost 2 bases and the V segment lost 3 bases, leaving 2 bases of the junction unmatched. Germline lookup yields CDR1 LNHNV and CDR2 YYDKDF (reference sequence). The CDR3 runs 14 residues.